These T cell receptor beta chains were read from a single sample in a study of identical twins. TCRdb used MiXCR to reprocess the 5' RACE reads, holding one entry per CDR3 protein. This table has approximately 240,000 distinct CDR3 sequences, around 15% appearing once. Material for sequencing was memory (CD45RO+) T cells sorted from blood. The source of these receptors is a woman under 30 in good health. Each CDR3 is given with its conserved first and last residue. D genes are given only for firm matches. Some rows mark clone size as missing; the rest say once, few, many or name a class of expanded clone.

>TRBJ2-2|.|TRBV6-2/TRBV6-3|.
TGTGCCAGCAGTTCGCGGCTCCCCGGGGAGCTGTTTTTT
CASSSRLPGELFF
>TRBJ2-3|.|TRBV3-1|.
TGTGCCAGCAGCCAAGACCCCGCAGCGCAACCCACAGATACGCAGTATTTT
CASSQDPAAQPTDTQYF
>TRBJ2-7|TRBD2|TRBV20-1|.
TGCAGTGCTAGAATAGCGGGGGCCCCCTACGAGCAGTACTTC
CSARIAGAPYEQYF
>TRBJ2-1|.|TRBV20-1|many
TGCAGTGCGCTCCTCGCCGCCAGGGGGGACAATGAGCAGTTCTTC
CSALLAARGDNEQFF
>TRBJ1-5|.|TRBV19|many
TGTGCCATCGTGGAACGGCAGGAGCCTAGGTTTAGCAATCAGCCCCAGCATTTT
CAIVERQEPRFSNQPQHF
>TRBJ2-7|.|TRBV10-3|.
TGTGCCATCACCCCGGACCCCACCTACGAGCAGTACTTC
CAITPDPTYEQYF
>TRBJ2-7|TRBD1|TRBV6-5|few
TGTGCCAGCAGTTACCATTCTCCGGGACAGACCTACGAGCAGTACTTC
CASSYHSPGQTYEQYF
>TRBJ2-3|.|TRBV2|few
TGTGCCAGCAGTGAAATGGCGCGGGGCGGCACAGATACGCAGTATTTT
CASSEMARGGTDTQYF
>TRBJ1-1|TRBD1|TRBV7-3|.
TGTGCCAGCAGCCGGGGACAGACCACTGAAGCTTTCTTT
CASSRGQTTEAFF
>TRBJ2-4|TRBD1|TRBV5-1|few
TGCGCCAGCAGCTTGGGAGGGACAGTGAAAAACATTCAGTACTTC
CASSLGGTVKNIQYF
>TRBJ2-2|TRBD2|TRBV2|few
TGTGCCGTAGTCCTTCTAGCGGGGCTCACCGGGGAGCTGTTTTTT
CAVVLLAGLTGELFF
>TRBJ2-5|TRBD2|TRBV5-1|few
TGCGCCAGCAGACCGCGGGCGGGGGGACTAGAAGAGACCCAGTACTTC
CASRPRAGGLEETQYF
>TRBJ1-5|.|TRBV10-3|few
TGTGCCATCAGTGACAGGTCGGTTGGACAGCCCCAGCATTTT
CAISDRSVGQPQHF
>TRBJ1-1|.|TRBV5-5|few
TGTGCCAGCAGCTTGGAATTCAGCACTGAAGCTTTCTTT
CASSLEFSTEAFF
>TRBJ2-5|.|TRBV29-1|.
TGCAGTGGGCACCAAGAGACCCAGTACTTC
CSGHQETQYF
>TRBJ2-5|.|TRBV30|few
TGTGCCTGGAGTGGGGCGGGGTTCCAGTACTTC
CAWSGAGFQYF
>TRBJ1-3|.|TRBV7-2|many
TGTGCCAGCAGCCCGAACGCTGGAAACACCATATATTTT
CASSPNAGNTIYF
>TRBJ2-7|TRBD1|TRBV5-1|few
TGCGCCAGCAGCCCCGGGGACAGGTACGAGCAGTACTTC
CASSPGDRYEQYF
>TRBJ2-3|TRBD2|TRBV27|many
TGTGCCAGCATGGGGAGGGCGGATACGCAGTATTTT
CASMGRADTQYF
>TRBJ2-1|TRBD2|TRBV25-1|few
TGTGCCACCGCCTGGGGAGGGAAGAGTGAGCAGTTCTTC
CATAWGGKSEQFF
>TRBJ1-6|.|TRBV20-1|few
TGCAGTGCTAGTGAGTCTGGGTTTTGGAATTCACCCCTCCACTTT
CSASESGFWNSPLHF
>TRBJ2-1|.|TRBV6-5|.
TGTGCCAGCAGTTACTCTGGGCAGGGGAATGAGCAGTTCTTC
CASSYSGQGNEQFF
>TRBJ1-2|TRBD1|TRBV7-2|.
TGTGCCAGCACCCAACAGGGGGGCTACTATGGCTACACCTTC
CASTQQGGYYGYTF
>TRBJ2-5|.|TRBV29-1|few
TGCAGCGTTGCCAACTACGTCGGTTCGAGCGGGGAGACCCAGTACTTC
CSVANYVGSSGETQYF
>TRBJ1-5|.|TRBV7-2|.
TGTGCCAGCAGCCTAACAGAGATTAGCAATCAGCCCCAGCATTTT
CASSLTEISNQPQHF
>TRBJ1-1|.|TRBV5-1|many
TGCGCCAGCAGCTTGGATGGCAGTCTGAACACTGAAGCTTTCTTT
CASSLDGSLNTEAFF
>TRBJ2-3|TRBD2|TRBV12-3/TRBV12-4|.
TGTGCCAGCAGTCCGGGACTAGCGGTACCCCCTGGGACAGATACGCAGTATTTT
CASSPGLAVPPGTDTQYF
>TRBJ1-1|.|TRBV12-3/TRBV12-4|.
TGTGCCAGCACCCGGACCGGAGCTGAAGCTTTCTTT
CASTRTGAEAFF
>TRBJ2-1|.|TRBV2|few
TGTGCCAGCAGGGCCTCACTAGCTAGTGCCAATGAGCAGTTCTTC
CASRASLASANEQFF
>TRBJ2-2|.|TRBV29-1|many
TGCAGCGTCGCGGGACAGAACACCGGGGAGCTGTTTTTT
CSVAGQNTGELFF
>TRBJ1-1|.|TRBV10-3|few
TGTGCCATCAGTGCAGACCAGGACACTGAAGCTTTCTTT
CAISADQDTEAFF
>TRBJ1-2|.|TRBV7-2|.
TGTGCCAGCAGCTACGGTGGGGGGACGGGCTATGGCTACACCTTC
CASSYGGGTGYGYTF
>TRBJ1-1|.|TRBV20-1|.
TGCAGTGCTAGTTCGGGGAGGGACACTGAAGCTTTCTTT
CSASSGRDTEAFF
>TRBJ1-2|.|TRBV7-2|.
TGTGCCAGCAGCTTAGATAGGACTGCGGCCCACGGCTACACCTTC
CASSLDRTAAHGYTF
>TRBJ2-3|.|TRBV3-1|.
TGTGCCAGCAGCCCGCAACAGGATACGCAGTATTTT
CASSPQQDTQYF
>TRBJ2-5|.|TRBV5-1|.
TGCGCCAGCAGCTTGGCCGTTTCCCAGCAAGAGACCCAGTACTTC
CASSLAVSQQETQYF
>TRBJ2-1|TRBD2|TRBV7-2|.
TGTGCCAGCAGCTTCCCCGGGAGGAATTACAATGAGCAGTTCTTC
CASSFPGRNYNEQFF
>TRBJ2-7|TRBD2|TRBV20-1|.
TGCAGTGCTCCTCGGACTAGCGGGAAGTTCTACGAGCAGTACTTC
CSAPRTSGKFYEQYF
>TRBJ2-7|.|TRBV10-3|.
TGTGCCATCAGGCAGGGGTACGAGCAGTACTTC
CAIRQGYEQYF
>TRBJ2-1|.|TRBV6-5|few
TGTGCCAGCAGTACTGAGCTTCGAGGGTACAATGAGCAGTTCTTC
CASSTELRGYNEQFF
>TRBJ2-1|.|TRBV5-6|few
TGTGCCAGCATCCTGGAGGGGGGGCGAAGATACAATGAGCAGTTCTTC
CASILEGGRRYNEQFF
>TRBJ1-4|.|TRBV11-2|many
TGTGCCAGCAGCTTAGCAAACGTCAGGGCTGAAAAACTGTTTTTT
CASSLANVRAEKLFF
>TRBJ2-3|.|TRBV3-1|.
TGTGCCAGCAGCCAAGGTCCTTGGACGCAGTATTTT
CASSQGPWTQYF
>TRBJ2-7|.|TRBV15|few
TGTGCCACCAGCAGTGATTTGGGGTACGAGCAGTACTTC
CATSSDLGYEQYF
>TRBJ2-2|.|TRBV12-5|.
TGTGCTAGTGGTTTGGTACGGACCGGGGAGCTGTTTTTT
CASGLVRTGELFF
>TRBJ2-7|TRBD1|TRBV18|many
TGTGCCAGCTCACGACAGGGGGCTGGGAACGAGCAGTACTTC
CASSRQGAGNEQYF
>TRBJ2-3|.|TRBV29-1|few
TGCAGCGTTGATCTGACAGTGGGAGATACGCAGTATTTT
CSVDLTVGDTQYF
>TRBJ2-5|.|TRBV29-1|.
TGCAGCGCCATACCGAGGGGGGAGACCCAGTACTTC
CSAIPRGETQYF
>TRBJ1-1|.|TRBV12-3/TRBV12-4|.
TGTGCCAGCAGTTTGTTAGGGGCATCCGGGGCTTTCTTT
CASSLLGASGAFF
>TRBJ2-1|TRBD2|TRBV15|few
TGTGCCACCAGCAGAGAAGCTAGCGGGGAAGAGCAGTTCTTC
CATSREASGEEQFF
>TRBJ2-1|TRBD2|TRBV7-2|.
TGTGCCAGCAGCTTAGGCGGGACTAGCGGGAGGTACAATGAGCAGTTCTTC
CASSLGGTSGRYNEQFF
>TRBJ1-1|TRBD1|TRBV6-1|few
TGTGCCAGCAGGGACAGGGGGCAGGTCACTGAAGCTTTCTTT
CASRDRGQVTEAFF
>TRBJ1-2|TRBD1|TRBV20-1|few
TGCAGTGCTAGGAGTACGGGACAGGGGGCATTGTATGGCTACACCTTC
CSARSTGQGALYGYTF